This TCR beta chain was profiled in a study of T cell repertoires in cytomegalovirus infection. The overall study: CMV epitopes used comprised recently identified HLA-C-restricted ones and well-studied HLA-B-restricted ones. Shared public TCR beta signatures pointed to both CMV infection and a matching HLA type.

TCRdb re-called the reads with MiXCR, one entry per CDR3 protein. The sample contains about 110,000 distinct CDR3 sequences, less than 55% of which appear only once. About this clonotype itself: What it recognizes is unknown.

V dropped 5 bases and J dropped 6 bases, with 19 bases sitting between them. Germline V CDR1 and CDR2: SGHVT, SQSDAQ. CDR3 size: 16 residues. The V call is TRBV7-4, the J call TRBJ1-4, with D possibly TRBD1 on 5 matching bases. Source: CD8+ T cells from cultured PBMCs, taken from culture after CMV antigen stimulation. This clonotype was sampled from a human donor in good health (CMV status not recorded). Some clones in this sample may be carry-over from other donors' samples. The CDR3, as DNA: TGTGCCAGCAGCCTGACGACAGAGGGAGGGCATGAAAAACTGTTTTTT. It specifies CASSLTTEGGHEKLFF.